A single sample is the source of the 14 T cell receptor beta chains below, sequenced in a study of spatial heterogeneity in lung cancer. A single record per CDR3 protein comes from TCRdb applying MiXCR to the 5' RACE reads. This sample has 9,500 to 15,000 distinct CDR3 sequences, with roughly 6.4% found just once. Time point of the sample: sample taken at primary tumor resection. Frozen PBMC, nontumor lung or tumor provided whole RNA, which was sequenced unsorted. The sequences come from normal lung tissue next to the tumor, collected at surgery. These receptor sequences come from a male donor with early-stage non-small cell lung cancer.

This clonotype showed up just a few times. The chain uses TRBV9 and TRBJ2-5, with 8 bases lining up with TRBD1. The germline gives CDR1 SGDLS, CDR2 YYNGEE. The CDR3 is made up of 14 amino acids. Germline trimming cut 3 bases from V and 5 bases from J; bases unmatched to any gene: 6. Written as DNA, the CDR3 is TGTGCCAGCAGCGCAGGACAGGGTTGGGAGACCCAGTACTTC. Encoded protein: CASSAGQGWETQYF.

This clonotype was recorded at least ten times. V usage is TRBV7-3 and J usage is TRBJ1-1; D may be TRBD1 (6 bases). Germline assignment: CDR1 SGHTA and CDR2 FQGTGA. Trimming took off 5 bases at V and 5 bases at J, with 6 bases between the two ends. The CDR3 sequence is 11 residues long. The CDR3 DNA reads TGTGCCAGCAGCCAGGGGACTGAAGCTTTCTTT. Translating it yields CASSQGTEAFF.

The chain recombines TRBV29-1 with TRBJ2-7, with a weak D call TRBD2 (6 bases). Deletions cut 6 bases from V and 0 bases from J, with 18 bases between. The CDR3 is 15 residues long. CDR1 and CDR2 (germline): SQVTM, ANQGSEA. The CDR3 protein is CSVRKPGLTSYEQYF. The DNA of the CDR3 is TGCAGCGTCCGTAAGCCGGGACTGACCTCCTACGAGCAGTACTTC.

This clonotype appeared many times. The chain couples TRBV6-1 to TRBJ2-3, with D perhaps matching TRBD2 (6 bases). The CDR3 is 15 residues long. With 4 bases removed from V and 2 bases from J, the gap between germline ends came to 13 bases. Germline V gives CDR1 MNHNS, CDR2 SASEGT. CDR3 amino acids: CASSGRRGATDTQYF. The CDR3 coding sequence is TGTGCCAGCAGTGGAAGGAGGGGAGCCACAGATACGCAGTATTTT.

This clonotype has at least ten counts. The chain uses TRBV6-4 and TRBJ2-2; 10 bases are a match to TRBD1. The trim removed 6 bases at V and 0 bases at J, leaving 7 bases unmatched. CDR1 is MRHNA, CDR2 SNTAGT, per germline. The CDR3 has 17 residues. The CDR3 sequence is CASSRMGTGANTGELFF. Written as DNA, the CDR3 is TGTGCCAGCAGCCGCATGGGGACAGGGGCGAACACCGGGGAGCTGTTTTTT.

The chain couples TRBV7-2 to TRBJ1-4; TRBD1 aligns across 7 bases. There are 13 residues in the CDR3. From germline, CDR1 is SGHTA and CDR2 FQGNSA. V lost 4 bases to trimming and J lost 10 bases; unmatched junction nucleotides: 6. The CDR3 sequence is CASSSGQVLKLFF. DNA for the CDR3: TGTGCCAGCAGCTCCGGACAGGTTTTAAAACTGTTTTTT. The full variable domain, in which reference TRBV7-2 and TRBJ1-4 provide the parts outside the CDR3, is GAGVSQSPSNKVTEKGKDVELRCDPISGHTALYWYRQSLGQGLEFLIYFQGNSAPDKSGLPSDRFSAERTGGSVSTLTIQRTQQEDSAVYLCASSSGQVLKLFFGSGTQLSVL.

This clonotype is deemed medium-sized. This chain uses TRBV29-1 with TRBJ1-1; D gene unclear. Germline assignment: CDR1 SQVTM and CDR2 ANQGSEA. CDR3 length equals 11 residues. The CDR3 DNA follows: TGCACCGCTCGCGGGAACACTGAAGCTTTCTTT. Amino acid sequence: CTARGNTEAFF.

The chain joins TRBV7-9 to TRBJ2-1, with TRBD2 matching over 16 bases. CDR1 and CDR2 from the germline V gene are SEHNR and FQNEAQ (reference sequence). This CDR3 is 21 amino acids long. V shed 4 bases and J 7 bases; nucleotides not matched to a gene: 19. CDR3 sequence: CASSSGAGTSGRASFGNEQFF. CDR3 nucleotide sequence: TGTGCCAGCAGCTCAGGGGCCGGGACTAGCGGGAGGGCGTCGTTCGGGAATGAGCAGTTCTTC. The full variable domain, completed using reference TRBV7-9 and TRBJ2-1, is DTGVSQNPRHKITKRGQNVTFRCDPISEHNRLYWYRQTLGQGPEFLTYFQNEAQLEKSRLLSDRFSAERPKGSFSTLEIQRTEQGDSAMYLCASSSGAGTSGRASFGNEQFFGPGTRLTVL.

In this sample, this clonotype turned up many times. The chain joins TRBV19 to TRBJ1-2, with D hard to call. V was clipped by 6 bases and J by 4 bases, with 9 bases between them. Per germline, CDR1 LNHDA and CDR2 SQIVND (reference sequence). The CDR3 is 12 amino acids. The CDR3 DNA follows: TGTGCCAGTAGCCCTGGCGCCTATGGCTACACCTTC. Translated: CASSPGAYGYTF.

This sequence joins TRBV18 and TRBJ2-3; 12 bases agree with TRBD1. V lost 6 bases and J lost 2; bases outside the gene matches: 6. The germline gives CDR1 KGHSH, CDR2 LQKENI. This CDR3 has 16 amino acids. This CDR3 reads CASSPGTGGYTDTQYF. The DNA of the CDR3 is TGTGCCAGCTCCCCGGGGACAGGGGGCTACACAGATACGCAGTATTTT.

This clonotype has a handful of counts. The chain uses TRBV7-9 and TRBJ1-2; no reliable D call. CDR1 SEHNR and CDR2 FQNEAQ come from the germline V gene (reference sequence). V lost 2 bases and J lost 7, with 17 bases in between. CDR3 length equals 15 residues. DNA for the CDR3: TGTGCCAGCAGCTTATTTACCGGGCCGACTGGTGGCTACACCTTC. It yields the protein CASSLFTGPTGGYTF. Together with reference TRBV7-9 and TRBJ1-2, the CDR3 gives the full variable domain: DTGVSQNPRHKITKRGQNVTFRCDPISEHNRLYWYRQTLGQGPEFLTYFQNEAQLEKSRLLSDRFSAERPKGSFSTLEIQRTEQGDSAMYLCASSLFTGPTGGYTFGSGTRLTVV.

The CDR3 is CASSVPGLGSTEAFF. CDR3 coding DNA: TGTGCCAGCAGTGTCCCGGGGTTGGGGAGCACTGAAGCTTTCTTT. The chain couples TRBV2 to TRBJ1-1; no definite D call. Germline V CDR1 and CDR2: SNHLY, FYNNEI. Trimming removed 4 bases from V and 4 bases from J, with 16 bases in between. CDR3 length: 15 residues.

Details on this clonotype: At one of its ends the junction is not consistent with the germline gene, which may arise from a read error. The chain combines TRBV7-7 with TRBJ2-5; 13 bases are a match to TRBD2. This CDR3 contains 17 residues. Per the germline V gene, CDR1 is SSHAT and CDR2 is FNYEAQ (reference sequence). The CDR3 nucleotides read TGTGCTAGCAGCCAAGGACTAGCGGGGGCAAATCAAGAGACCCAGTACTTC. This sequence encodes CASSQGLAGANQETQYF.

V gene TRBV7-8 combines with J gene TRBJ2-1, with 7 bases lining up with TRBD2. The junction had 5 bases not matched to a gene; V was cut back by 3 bases and J by 6 bases. Germline V gene lookup returns CDR1 SGHVS and CDR2 FQNEAQ. The CDR3 covers 14 residues. Here the CDR3 reads CASSFFGGGNEQFF. CDR3 DNA sequence: TGTGCCAGCAGCTTTTTTGGGGGGGGCAATGAGCAGTTCTTC.